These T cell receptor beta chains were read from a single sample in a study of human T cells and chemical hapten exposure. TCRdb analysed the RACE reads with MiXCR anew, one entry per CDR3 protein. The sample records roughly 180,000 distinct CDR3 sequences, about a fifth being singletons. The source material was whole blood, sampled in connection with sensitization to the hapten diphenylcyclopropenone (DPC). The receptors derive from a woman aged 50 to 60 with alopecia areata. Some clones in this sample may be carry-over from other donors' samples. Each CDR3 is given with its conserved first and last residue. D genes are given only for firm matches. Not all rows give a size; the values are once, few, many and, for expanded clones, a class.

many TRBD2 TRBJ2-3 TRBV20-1 TGCAGTGCCGGACTAGCGGGAGCCGATACGCAGTATTTT CSAGLAGADTQYF
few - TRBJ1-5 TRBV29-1 TGCAGCGTTGGAGGGGACCAGCCCCAGCATTTT CSVGGDQPQHF
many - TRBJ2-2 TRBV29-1 TGCAGCGTCGGAGGGGCCTCGGCCGGGGAGCTGTTTTTT CSVGGASAGELFF
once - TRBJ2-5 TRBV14 TGTGCCAGCAGCCAATTCGACCATCTAGGATTAGGGACCCAGTACTTC CASSQFDHLGLGTQYF
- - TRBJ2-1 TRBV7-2 TGTGCCAGCAGCTCCATTAGCGGAATGAATGAGCAGTTCTTC CASSSISGMNEQFF
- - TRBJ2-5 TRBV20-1 TGCAGTGCTAGTTATGCGGGGAAGGAGACCCAGTACTTC CSASYAGKETQYF
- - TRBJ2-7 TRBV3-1 TGTGCCAGCAGCCAAGGGGTTGCCTACGAGCAGTACTTC CASSQGVAYEQYF
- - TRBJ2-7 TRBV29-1 TGCAGCGTTGAAAGGACAGCGAGCTACGAGCAGTACTTC CSVERTASYEQYF
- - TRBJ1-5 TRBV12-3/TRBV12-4 TGTGCCAGCACTACTAGATTCCCGTATAGCAATCAGCCCCAGCATTTT CASTTRFPYSNQPQHF
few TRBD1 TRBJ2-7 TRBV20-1 TGCAGTGCTAATCAGGGGGATTACGAGCAGTACTTC CSANQGDYEQYF
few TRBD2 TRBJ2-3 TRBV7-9 TGTGCCAGCAGCTTTAGCGGGAGGATAGGCGCAGATACGCAGTATTTT CASSFSGRIGADTQYF
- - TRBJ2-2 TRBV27 TGTGCCAGCAGTTTCCAATCCGGGGAGCTGTTTTTT CASSFQSGELFF
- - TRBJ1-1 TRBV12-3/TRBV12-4 TGTGCCAGCAGTGACCCTAGGGGGGGAAAGAACACTGAAGCTTTCTTT CASSDPRGGKNTEAFF
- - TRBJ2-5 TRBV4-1 TGCGCCAGCCCTTCCGAACCCCGAAGTGGGCAAGAGACCCAGTACTTC CASPSEPRSGQETQYF
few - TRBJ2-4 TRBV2 TGTGCCAGCAGTGAAGCGTCCGGAGGAAACATTCAGTACTTC CASSEASGGNIQYF
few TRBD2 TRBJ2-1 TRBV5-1 TGCGCCAGCAGCTCTACTAGCGGGAACCACAATGAGCAGTTCTTC CASSSTSGNHNEQFF
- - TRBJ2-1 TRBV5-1 TGCGCCAGCAGCTTGAGTAGTCTGAGCTCCTACAATGAGCAGTTCTTC CASSLSSLSSYNEQFF
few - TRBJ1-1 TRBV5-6 TGTGCCAGCAGCTTCCTCAGCACTGAAGCTTTCTTT CASSFLSTEAFF
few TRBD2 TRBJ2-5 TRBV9 TGTGCCAGCAGCGCCCGATCGGGACTAGGGGTGTGGTATCCGGAGACCCAGTACTTC CASSARSGLGVWYPETQYF
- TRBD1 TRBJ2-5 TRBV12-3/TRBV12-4 TGTGCCAGCAGTTGGGGACAGATCCAAGAGACCCAGTACTTC CASSWGQIQETQYF
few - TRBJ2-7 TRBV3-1 TGTGCCAGCAGCCAAGGGGTACCCACCGAGCAGTACTTC CASSQGVPTEQYF
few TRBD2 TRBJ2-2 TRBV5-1 TGCGCCAGCAGCTTAGGGCTGTCCGGGAGGGCCTCCGGGGAGCTGTTTTTT CASSLGLSGRASGELFF
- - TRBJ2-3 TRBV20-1 TGCAGTGCCGCCCCTCGGAGTACAGATACGCAGTATTTT CSAAPRSTDTQYF
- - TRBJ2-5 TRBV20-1 TGCAGTGCTAACTCTAACCTGTACCAAGAGACCCAGTACTTC CSANSNLYQETQYF
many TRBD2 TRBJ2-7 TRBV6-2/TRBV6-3 TGTGCCAGCAGAGGGACTAGCGGCTACGAGCAGTACTTC CASRGTSGYEQYF
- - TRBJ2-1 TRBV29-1 TGCAGCGTAAGGGAAGGGATCGACAATGAGCAGTTCTTC CSVREGIDNEQFF
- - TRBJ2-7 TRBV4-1 TGCGCCAGCAGCCAAGGACCGGTCTCCTACGAGCAGTACTTC CASSQGPVSYEQYF
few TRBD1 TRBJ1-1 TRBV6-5 TGTGCCAGCAGCCGGGACAGCTCTGAAGCTTTCTTT CASSRDSSEAFF
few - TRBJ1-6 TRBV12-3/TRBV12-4 TGTGCCAGCAGTTTAATGGGGGCTGATAATTCACCCCTCCACTTT CASSLMGADNSPLHF